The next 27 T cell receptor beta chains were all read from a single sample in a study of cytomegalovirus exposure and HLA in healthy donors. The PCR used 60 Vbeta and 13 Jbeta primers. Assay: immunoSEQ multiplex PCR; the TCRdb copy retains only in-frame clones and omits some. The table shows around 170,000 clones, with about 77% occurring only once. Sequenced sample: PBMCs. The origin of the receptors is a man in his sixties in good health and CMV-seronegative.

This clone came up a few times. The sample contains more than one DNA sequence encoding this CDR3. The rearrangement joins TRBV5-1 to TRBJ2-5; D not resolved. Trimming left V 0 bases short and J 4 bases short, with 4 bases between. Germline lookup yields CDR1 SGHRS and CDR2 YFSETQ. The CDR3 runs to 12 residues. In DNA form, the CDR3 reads TGCGCCAGCAGCTTGGCCGGAGAGACCCAGTACTTC. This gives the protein CASSLAGETQYF.

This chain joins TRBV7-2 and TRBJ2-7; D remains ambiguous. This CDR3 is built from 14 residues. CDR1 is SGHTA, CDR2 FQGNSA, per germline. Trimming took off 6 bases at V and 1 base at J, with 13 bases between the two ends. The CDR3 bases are TGTGCCAGCAGTCAGCTAGGAACTTCCTACGAGCAGTACTTC. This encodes CASSQLGTSYEQYF.

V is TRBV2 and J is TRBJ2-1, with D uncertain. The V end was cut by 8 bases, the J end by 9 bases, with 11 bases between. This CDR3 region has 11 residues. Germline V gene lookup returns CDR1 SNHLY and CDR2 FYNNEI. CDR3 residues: CASHRVGEQFF. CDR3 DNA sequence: TGTGCCAGCCATAGAGTTGGTGAGCAGTTCTTC.

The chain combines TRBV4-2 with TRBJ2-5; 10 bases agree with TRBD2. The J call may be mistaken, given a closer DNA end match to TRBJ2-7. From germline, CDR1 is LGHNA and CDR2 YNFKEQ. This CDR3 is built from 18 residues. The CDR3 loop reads CASSQEVPSGGPTYEQYF. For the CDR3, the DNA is TGTGCCAGCAGCCAAGAGGTACCTAGCGGGGGTCCGACCTACGAGCAGTACTTC.

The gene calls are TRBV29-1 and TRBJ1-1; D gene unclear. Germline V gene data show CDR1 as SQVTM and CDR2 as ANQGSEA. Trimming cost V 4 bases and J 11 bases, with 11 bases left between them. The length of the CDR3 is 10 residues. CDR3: CSVVGLRAFF. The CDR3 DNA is TGCAGCGTTGTTGGTCTTCGGGCTTTCTTT.

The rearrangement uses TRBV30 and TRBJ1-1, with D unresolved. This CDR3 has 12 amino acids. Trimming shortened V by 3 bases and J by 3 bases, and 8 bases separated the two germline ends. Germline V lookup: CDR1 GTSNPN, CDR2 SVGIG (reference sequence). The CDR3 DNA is TGTGCCTGGAGCCACATCGACACTGAAGCTTTCTTT. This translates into CAWSHIDTEAFF. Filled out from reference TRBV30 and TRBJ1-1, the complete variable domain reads SQTIHQWPATLVQPVGSPLSLECTVEGTSNPNLYWYRQAAGRGLQLLFYSVGIGQISSEVPQNLSASRPQDRQFILSSKKLLLSDSGFYLCAWSHIDTEAFFGQGTRLTVV.

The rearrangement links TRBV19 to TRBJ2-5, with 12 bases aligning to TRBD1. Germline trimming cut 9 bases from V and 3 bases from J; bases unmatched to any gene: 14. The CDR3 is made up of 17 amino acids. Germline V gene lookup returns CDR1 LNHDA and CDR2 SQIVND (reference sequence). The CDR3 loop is CASTGTGGARVEETQYF. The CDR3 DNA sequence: TGTGCCAGCACCGGGACAGGGGGCGCGAGGGTGGAAGAGACCCAGTACTTC.

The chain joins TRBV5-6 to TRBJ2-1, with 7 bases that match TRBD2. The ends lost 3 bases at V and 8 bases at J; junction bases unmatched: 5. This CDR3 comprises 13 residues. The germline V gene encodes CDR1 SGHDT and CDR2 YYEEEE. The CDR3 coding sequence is TGTGCCAGCAGCTGGGAGGGGAAACATGAGCAGTTCTTC. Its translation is CASSWEGKHEQFF. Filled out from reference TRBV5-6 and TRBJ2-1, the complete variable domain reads DAGVTQSPTHLIKTRGQQVTLRCSPKSGHDTVSWYQQALGQGPQFIFQYYEEEERQRGNFPDRFSGHQFPNYSSELNVNALLLGDSALYLCASSWEGKHEQFFGPGTRLTVL.

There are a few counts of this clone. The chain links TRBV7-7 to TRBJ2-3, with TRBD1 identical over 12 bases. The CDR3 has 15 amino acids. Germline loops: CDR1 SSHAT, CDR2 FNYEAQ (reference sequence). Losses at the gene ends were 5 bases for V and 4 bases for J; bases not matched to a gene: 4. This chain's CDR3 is CASSAGQGAADTQYF. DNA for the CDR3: TGTGCCAGCAGCGCGGGACAGGGGGCGGCAGATACGCAGTATTTT. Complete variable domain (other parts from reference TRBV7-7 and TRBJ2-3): GAGVSQSPRYKVTKRGQDVTLRCDPISSHATLYWYQQALGQGPEFLTYFNYEAQPDKSGLPSDRFSAERPEGSISTLTIQRTEQRDSAMYRCASSAGQGAADTQYFGPGTRLTVL.

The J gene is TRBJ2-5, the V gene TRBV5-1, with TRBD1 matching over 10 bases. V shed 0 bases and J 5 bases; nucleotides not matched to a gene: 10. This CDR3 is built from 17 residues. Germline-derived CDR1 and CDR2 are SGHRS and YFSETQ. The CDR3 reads CASSLDPIGQGVETQYF. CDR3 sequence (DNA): TGCGCCAGCAGCTTGGACCCAATCGGACAGGGGGTTGAGACCCAGTACTTC.

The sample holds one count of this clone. The CDR3 nucleotides are TGTGCCAGCAGCTTCCAGGGGCACTATGGCTACACCTTC. Its translation: CASSFQGHYGYTF. This chain joins TRBV7-9 and TRBJ1-2; weak D call: TRBD1 (6 bases). V was cut by 3 bases and J by 3 bases, with 8 bases left in between. Germline-derived CDR1 and CDR2 are SEHNR and FQNEAQ (reference sequence). The CDR3 has 13 residues.

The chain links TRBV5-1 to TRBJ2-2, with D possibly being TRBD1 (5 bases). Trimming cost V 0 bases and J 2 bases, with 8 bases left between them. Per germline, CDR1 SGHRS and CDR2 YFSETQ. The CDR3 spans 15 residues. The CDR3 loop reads CASSLGQPNTGELFF. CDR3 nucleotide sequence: TGCGCCAGCAGCTTGGGACAGCCTAACACCGGGGAGCTGTTTTTT. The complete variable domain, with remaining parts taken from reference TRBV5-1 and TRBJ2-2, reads KAGVTQTPRYLIKTRGQQVTLSCSPISGHRSVSWYQQTPGQGLQFLFEYFSETQRNKGNFPGRFSGRQFSNSRSEMNVSTLELGDSALYLCASSLGQPNTGELFFGEGSRLTVL.

The CDR3 loop is CASSVGQGDGYTF. Here the CDR3 DNA reads TGTGCCAGCAGCGTAGGACAGGGGGATGGCTACACCTTC. This sequence joins TRBV9 and TRBJ1-2; 9 bases agree with TRBD1. Germline CDR1 is SGDLS and CDR2 is YYNGEE. This CDR3 is 13 amino acids long. The junction had 0 bases not matched to a gene; V was cut back by 0 bases and J by 6 bases.

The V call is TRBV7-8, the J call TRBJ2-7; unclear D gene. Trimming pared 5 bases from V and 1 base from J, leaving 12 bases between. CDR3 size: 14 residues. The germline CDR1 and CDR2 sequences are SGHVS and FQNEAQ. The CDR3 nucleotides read TGTGCCAGCAGCCCCCCCACAGCTTCCTACGAGCAGTACTTC. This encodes CASSPPTASYEQYF.

CDR3 loop: CASSDSGGPDNEQFF. The CDR3 DNA reads as TGTGCCAGCAGTGATTCGGGAGGGCCGGATAATGAGCAGTTCTTC. The chain is built from TRBV2 and TRBJ2-1, with 8 bases aligning to TRBD2. This CDR3 spans 15 amino acids. CDR1 is SNHLY and CDR2 is FYNNEI in the germline V gene. V was pared by 3 bases and J by 7 bases, with 8 bases of the junction left unmatched.

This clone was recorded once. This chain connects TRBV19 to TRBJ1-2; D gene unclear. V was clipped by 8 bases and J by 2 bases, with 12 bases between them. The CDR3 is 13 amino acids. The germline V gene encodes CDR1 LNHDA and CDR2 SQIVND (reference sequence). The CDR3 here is CASAPDWNYGYTF. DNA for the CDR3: TGTGCCAGTGCACCGGACTGGAACTATGGCTACACCTTC.

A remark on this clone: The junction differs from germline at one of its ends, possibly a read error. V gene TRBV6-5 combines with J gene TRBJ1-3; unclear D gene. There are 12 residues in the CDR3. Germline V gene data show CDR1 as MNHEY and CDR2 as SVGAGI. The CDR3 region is CASSSSGSTIYF. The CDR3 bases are TGTGCCAGCAGTTCGTCGGGAAGCACCATATATTTT.

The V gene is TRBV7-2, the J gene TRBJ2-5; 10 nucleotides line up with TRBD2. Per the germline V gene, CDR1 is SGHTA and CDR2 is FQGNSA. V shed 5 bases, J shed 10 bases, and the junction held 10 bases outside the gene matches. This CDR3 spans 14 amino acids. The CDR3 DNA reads TGTGCCAGCAGCCCAGAGGGTAGCGGGAGGATCCAGTACTTC. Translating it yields CASSPEGSGRIQYF.

CDR3 bases: TGTGCCAGCAGTTACTCCCAGGGGACCTACGAGCAGTACTTC. It is translated as CASSYSQGTYEQYF. The chain employs TRBV6-5 and TRBJ2-5; perhaps TRBD1 as D (6 bases). The DNA end favors TRBJ2-7, so the J call may be wrong. The CDR3 consists of 14 residues. Germline lookup yields CDR1 MNHEY and CDR2 SVGAGI.

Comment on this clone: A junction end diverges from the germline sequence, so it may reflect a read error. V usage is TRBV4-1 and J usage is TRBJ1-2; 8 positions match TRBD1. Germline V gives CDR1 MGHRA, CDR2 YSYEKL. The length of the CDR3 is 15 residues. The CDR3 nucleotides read TGCGCCAGCAGCCCATACGCGGGACAGGTCGCTGGCTACCCCTTC. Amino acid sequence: CASSPYAGQVAGYPF.

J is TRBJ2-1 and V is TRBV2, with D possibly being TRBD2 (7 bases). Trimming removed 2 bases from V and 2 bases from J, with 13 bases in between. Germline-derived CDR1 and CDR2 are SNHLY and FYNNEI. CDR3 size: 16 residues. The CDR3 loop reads CASSEIRGAAYNEQFF. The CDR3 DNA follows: TGTGCCAGCAGTGAAATCCGGGGGGCCGCCTACAATGAGCAGTTCTTC.

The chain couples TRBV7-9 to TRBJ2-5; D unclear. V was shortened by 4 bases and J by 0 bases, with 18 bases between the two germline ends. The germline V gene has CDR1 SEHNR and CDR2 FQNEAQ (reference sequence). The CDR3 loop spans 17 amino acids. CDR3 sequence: CASSSTSRARYQETQYF. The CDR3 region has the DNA TGTGCCAGCAGCTCCACGAGTCGAGCGAGGTACCAAGAGACCCAGTACTTC. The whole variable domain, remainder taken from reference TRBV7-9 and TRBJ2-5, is DTGVSQNPRHKITKRGQNVTFRCDPISEHNRLYWYRQTLGQGPEFLTYFQNEAQLEKSRLLSDRFSAERPKGSFSTLEIQRTEQGDSAMYLCASSSTSRARYQETQYFGPGTRLLVL.

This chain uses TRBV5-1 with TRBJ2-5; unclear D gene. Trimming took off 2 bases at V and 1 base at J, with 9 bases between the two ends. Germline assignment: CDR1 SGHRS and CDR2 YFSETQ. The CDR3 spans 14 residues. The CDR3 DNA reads TGCGCCAGCAGCTTTGGGCCCACCCAAGAGACCCAGTACTTC. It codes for CASSFGPTQETQYF.

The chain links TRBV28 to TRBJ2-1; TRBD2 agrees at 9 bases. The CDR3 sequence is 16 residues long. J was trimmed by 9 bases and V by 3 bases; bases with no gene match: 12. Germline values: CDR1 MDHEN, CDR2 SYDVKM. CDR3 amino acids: CASSFPGTSLIIEQFF. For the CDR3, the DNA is TGTGCCAGCAGTTTCCCCGGGACTAGCCTCATCATTGAGCAGTTCTTC.

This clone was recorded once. The CDR3 DNA reads TGTGCCAGCAGTGAAACAGAGAACACTGAAGCTTTCTTT. Its translation is CASSETENTEAFF. This rearrangement joins TRBV6-4 to TRBJ1-1; D is undetermined. The CDR3 length is 13 residues. V was shortened by 3 bases and J by 1 base, with 6 bases between the two germline ends. The germline V gene has CDR1 MRHNA and CDR2 SNTAGT.

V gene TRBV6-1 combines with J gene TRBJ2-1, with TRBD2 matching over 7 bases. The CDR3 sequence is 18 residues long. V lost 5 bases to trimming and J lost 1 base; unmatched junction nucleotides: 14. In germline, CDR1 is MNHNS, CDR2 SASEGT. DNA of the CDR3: TGTGCCAGCAGTAAAGTAGCCGCTAGCGGTGCATCCTACAATGAGCAGTTCTTC. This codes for CASSKVAASGASYNEQFF.

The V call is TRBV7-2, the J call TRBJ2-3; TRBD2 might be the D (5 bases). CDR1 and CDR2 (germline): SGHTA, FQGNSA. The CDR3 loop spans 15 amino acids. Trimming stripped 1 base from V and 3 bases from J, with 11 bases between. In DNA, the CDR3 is TGTGCCAGCAGCTTAGATTCCGGCGGGACAGATACGCAGTATTTT. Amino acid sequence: CASSLDSGGTDTQYF.